Described below is a single TCR beta chain sequence and its context. Antigen specificity is unknown. This CDR3 is 15 amino acids long. CDR1 is MDHEN and CDR2 is SYDVKM in the germline V gene. V dropped 4 bases and J dropped 0 bases, with 10 bases sitting between them. The treatment is: approximately 18 received Ad26.COV2.S at low or high dose, single or two shots; a few received placebo; per-sample allocation not given. Following the first vaccine or placebo injection, samples were taken on day 63. The data stem from a study of Ad26.COV2.S vaccination and SARS-CoV-2 variants. Whole-study findings and limits: Post-vaccination breadth of spike-specific CD8+ and CD4+ T cell responses was reportedly substantial.

Produced via immunoSEQ multiplex PCR; TCRdb's table is partial and in-frame only. This sample has about 450,000 clones, with 75% to 90% found just once. The source is a person between 18 and 65 years old who received the Ad26.COV2.S COVID-19 vaccine or a placebo. The chain uses TRBV28 and TRBJ1-5, with D unresolved. The sequenced sample was peripheral blood, obtained in a trial of Ad26.COV2.S vaccine versus placebo. CDR3 DNA sequence: TGTGCCAGCAGTTATGCACAAGATAGCAATCAGCCCCAGCATTTT. Translated, it gives CASSYAQDSNQPQHF.